Below, 9 T cell receptor beta chains from the same sample are listed, as sequenced in a study of blood T cell repertoires in COVID-19. Libraries were prepared by immunoSEQ multiplex PCR; TCRdb keeps only in-frame clonotypes and omits some of them. The sample gives approximately 300,000 clones, 90% of which show up once; almost 4% is in the top ten. Sequencing was carried out using PBMCs or T cells enriched from blood (not recorded which). The receptors derive from a woman aged 25 to 39 who had been exposed to COVID-19.

The count of this clone is one. The chain uses TRBV7-8 and TRBJ1-2; D is unresolved. In germline, CDR1 is SGHVS, CDR2 FQNEAQ. V gave up 5 bases and J gave up 1 base, with 17 bases separating them. This CDR3 region has 16 residues. The CDR3 region is CASSPRRLTSNYGYTF. DNA for the CDR3: TGTGCCAGCAGCCCTCGTCGGTTGACTAGTAACTATGGCTACACCTTC.

V is TRBV25-1 and J is TRBJ1-6, with 9 bases identical to TRBD1. After removal of 1 base from V and 7 bases from J, the junction contained 5 bases not matched to a gene. This CDR3 has 16 residues. Looked up from germline, CDR1 is MGHDK and CDR2 is SYGVNS. Written as DNA, the CDR3 is TGTGCCAGCAGTGAATTCGGACAGGGGCGGAATTCACCCCTCCACTTT. Translation: CASSEFGQGRNSPLHF.

The chain links TRBV9 to TRBJ2-2; 8 nucleotides line up with TRBD1. CDR3 size: 16 residues. Per germline, CDR1 SGDLS and CDR2 YYNGEE. J gave up 1 base and V 0 bases, and 2 bases lay outside the gene matches. The DNA of the CDR3 is TGTGCCAGCAGCGTAGGTGGACAGGGGAACACCGGGGAGCTGTTTTTT. Its protein is CASSVGGQGNTGELFF.

In its sample, this clone was seen once. The chain is built from TRBV4-3 and TRBJ1-6; D remains ambiguous. The CDR3 extends over 16 amino acids. Trimming took 1 base from V and 7 from J, leaving 14 bases between them. Germline lookup yields CDR1 LGHNA and CDR2 YSLEER. CDR3 region: CASSQAYVRGNSPLHF. CDR3 in DNA: TGCGCCAGCAGCCAAGCTTACGTACGAGGGAATTCACCCCTCCACTTT.

CDR3 sequence (DNA): TGCGCCAGCAGCCAAGCGGGGGGGCGGGATACGCAGTATTTT. Encoded protein: CASSQAGGRDTQYF. V usage is TRBV4-1 and J usage is TRBJ2-3; 8 nucleotides line up with TRBD2. This CDR3 is built from 14 residues. Germline assignment: CDR1 MGHRA and CDR2 YSYEKL. The V segment lost 1 base and the J segment 6 bases; nucleotides outside the gene matches: 3.

The chain uses TRBV5-1 and TRBJ1-2; 10 nucleotides match TRBD1. Germline trimming cut 4 bases from V and 7 bases from J; bases unmatched to any gene: 10. The CDR3 totals 15 residues. Germline lookup yields CDR1 SGHRS and CDR2 YFSETQ. For the CDR3, the DNA is TGCGCCAGCAGCGTATACCGGGACAGGGGATTTGGCTACACCTTC. Protein: CASSVYRDRGFGYTF.

The chain carries TRBV7-9 and TRBJ2-1; TRBD1 matches 7 bases. The germline V gene encodes CDR1 SEHNR and CDR2 FQNEAQ (reference sequence). The CDR3 contains 18 residues. Losses at the gene ends were 4 bases for V and 4 bases for J; bases not matched to a gene: 16. The DNA of the CDR3 is TGTGCCAGCAGCTGGAGGAAGGGGGCAGGGTCTTCTTACAATGAGCAGTTCTTC. This translates into CASSWRKGAGSSYNEQFF.

The rearrangement joins TRBV5-4 to TRBJ1-1; no firm D call. Germline V gene data show CDR1 as SGHNT and CDR2 as YYREEE (reference sequence). The CDR3 length is 14 residues. V was clipped by 4 bases and J by 1 base, with 11 bases between them. CDR3 nucleotides: TGTGCCAGCAGCCCCGGGGTACGGAACACTGAAGCTTTCTTT. The encoded protein is CASSPGVRNTEAFF.

The genes are TRBV4-2 and TRBJ2-7; TRBD2 is a possible D gene (5 bases). V lost 0 bases and J lost 2, with 8 bases in between. Germline V gives CDR1 LGHNA, CDR2 YNFKEQ. The CDR3 spans 14 residues. The CDR3 here is CASSQEPGTYEQYF. As DNA, the CDR3 is TGTGCCAGCAGCCAAGAACCGGGGACCTACGAGCAGTACTTC.